The text below deals with one T cell receptor beta chain. The antigen this receptor binds is unknown. No much larger clone exists at a distance of one base, and base qualities are not known. Trimming at the junction amounts to 4 bases on V and 1 base on J, and the germline ends lie 15 bases apart. From the germline V gene (reference sequence), CDR1 is DFQATT and CDR2 is SNEGSKA. The CDR3 sequence holds 15 residues, the cysteine and phenylalanine included. The entry retains the CDR3 DNA only, 45 bases that are in frame from base 1. This specimen comes from a study of T-cell reconstitution after alpha-beta-depleted transplantation in children listed by TCRdb under 2016. For the wider study: The study quantitatively tracked T-cell immune reconstitution after TCRalphabeta/CD19-depleted allogeneic hematopoietic cell transplantation in children using TCR repertoire profiling.

To prepare the library, PCR was applied. The sequencing machine was an Illumina HiSeq 2500. TCR library preparation used molecular barcoding, with unique molecular identifiers applied to normalize quantification of the TCRbeta repertoire. In TCRdb, the public reads were trimmed at Q25 with fastp and aligned with MiXCR, with productive beta chains retained. Every distinct CDR3 protein forms one entry, paired with its most common genes and DNA. This sample holds 450,000 to 600,000 distinct CDR3 sequences; around 18% were observed only once. Around 3.3% of the sample belongs to the ten largest clones. Recombination connected TRBV20-1 to TRBJ2-3; D gene: possibly TRBD2, on 5 matching bases. This specimen was PBMCs from the stem cell graft donor, taken from the stem cell graft. The receptor was isolated from a human donor who donated a stem cell graft to a child with acute lymphoblastic leukemia. In nucleotide form, the sequence is TGCAGTGCTACCCAACTAGTTATTGGCACAGATACGCAGTATTTT. This translates into CSATQLVIGTDTQYF.